This T cell receptor (beta chain) was recorded in a study of beta chain features in type 1 diabetes. Whole-study findings and limits: There was a moderate but significant shortening of TCRB CDR3s in all four CD4+ subsets of Type 1 diabetes patients. The study notes PCR might favor shorter templates equally in patients and controls.

The CDR3 length is 14 residues. V was clipped by 5 bases and J by 7 bases, with 17 bases between them. Per germline, CDR1 SGHTA and CDR2 FQGNSA. Post-sort purity exceeded 95% for all sorted populations. A note on this clone: Its antigen is currently unknown.

All of the isolated RNA was reverse transcribed, so expressed TCRB transcripts were sequenced. This table comes from immunoSEQ multiplex PCR, and its TCRdb copy is limited to in-frame clones, with some not included. Of about 340,000 clones listed, roughly 13% are singletons. The origin of this receptor is a woman aged 18-30 years with type 1 diabetes. The gene calls are TRBV7-2 and TRBJ1-2; perhaps TRBD1 as D (6 bases). The sample comprised naive CD4+ T cells from blood. The CDR3 DNA sequence: TGTGCCAGCAGCGGCCGGGCCAGGGGACCTGGCTACACCTTC. Amino acid sequence: CASSGRARGPGYTF.